Listed below are T cell receptor beta chains from one sample, sequenced in a study of cytomegalovirus exposure and HLA in healthy donors. The assay was immunoSEQ multiplex PCR, and TCRdb's table has in-frame clones only and misses some. This sample has 150,000 to 180,000 clones, with about 82% found just once. Sequenced input: PBMCs. Receptors were obtained from a human donor in good health. The CDR3 runs from the conserved cysteine through the conserved F or W. The order of the fields is V gene, J gene, clone size, D gene, CDR3 protein, CDR3 DNA. A D gene is named only where the DNA matches it firmly. The size field is filled for only some rows; it gives once, few, many or a size class.

V: TRBV5-6; J: TRBJ2-3; size: NA; D: TRBD1; CDR3: CASSHRPLEGQNTDTQYF; DNA: TGTGCCAGCAGCCACAGGCCCCTTGAGGGACAGAACACAGATACGCAGTATTTT
V: TRBV27; J: TRBJ2-2; size: NA; D: NA; CDR3: CASTPGRRGTGELFF; DNA: TGTGCCAGCACCCCGGGCAGGCGGGGCACCGGGGAGCTGTTTTTT
V: TRBV27; J: TRBJ2-3; size: NA; D: TRBD2; CDR3: CASSHTSGRTDTQYF; DNA: TGTGCCAGCAGTCATACTAGCGGGAGAACAGATACGCAGTATTTT
V: TRBV7-2; J: TRBJ2-5; size: NA; D: NA; CDR3: CASTPLGGLLDRYQETQYF; DNA: TGTGCCAGCACGCCTCTCGGGGGGCTGTTGGATAGGTACCAAGAGACCCAGTACTTC
V: TRBV2; J: TRBJ2-3; size: NA; D: NA; CDR3: CASSSAGLWTDTQYF; DNA: TGTGCCAGCAGTTCGGCAGGGCTATGGACAGATACGCAGTATTTT
V: TRBV2; J: TRBJ1-5; size: NA; D: NA; CDR3: CASSDSRYQPQHF; DNA: TGTGCCAGCAGTGATAGCAGATATCAGCCCCAGCATTTT
V: TRBV5-1; J: TRBJ2-2; size: NA; D: TRBD2; CDR3: CASSLKREFNGELFF; DNA: TGCGCCAGCAGCTTAAAGCGGGAGTTTAACGGGGAGCTGTTTTTT
V: TRBV28; J: TRBJ1-2; size: NA; D: TRBD1; CDR3: CASIGQGYRPGYTF; DNA: TGTGCCAGCATCGGACAGGGGTACCGACCTGGCTACACCTTC
V: TRBV9; J: TRBJ1-2; size: NA; D: NA; CDR3: CASSHQAKGRKDYGYTF; DNA: TGTGCCAGCAGCCACCAAGCCAAAGGCAGGAAGGACTATGGCTACACCTTC
V: TRBV5-4; J: TRBJ1-1; size: NA; D: TRBD1; CDR3: CASSSDRGRTEAFF; DNA: TGTGCCAGCAGCTCGGACAGGGGGCGCACTGAAGCTTTCTTT
V: TRBV7-9; J: TRBJ1-2; size: once; D: TRBD1; CDR3: CASSLDRVGYTF; DNA: TGTGCCAGCAGCTTGGACAGGGTCGGCTACACCTTC
V: TRBV2; J: TRBJ1-4; size: NA; D: NA; CDR3: CARQGEGSINEKLFF; DNA: TGTGCCAGACAGGGCGAGGGATCGATTAATGAAAAACTGTTTTTT
V: TRBV4-1; J: TRBJ2-2; size: NA; D: NA; CDR3: CASSQPGGRIANTGELFF; DNA: TGCGCCAGCAGCCAACCCGGAGGAAGGATCGCGAACACCGGGGAGCTGTTTTTT
V: TRBV2; J: TRBJ2-1; size: NA; D: TRBD2; CDR3: CASKGLAAQQFF; DNA: TGTGCCAGCAAAGGACTAGCGGCCCAGCAGTTCTTC